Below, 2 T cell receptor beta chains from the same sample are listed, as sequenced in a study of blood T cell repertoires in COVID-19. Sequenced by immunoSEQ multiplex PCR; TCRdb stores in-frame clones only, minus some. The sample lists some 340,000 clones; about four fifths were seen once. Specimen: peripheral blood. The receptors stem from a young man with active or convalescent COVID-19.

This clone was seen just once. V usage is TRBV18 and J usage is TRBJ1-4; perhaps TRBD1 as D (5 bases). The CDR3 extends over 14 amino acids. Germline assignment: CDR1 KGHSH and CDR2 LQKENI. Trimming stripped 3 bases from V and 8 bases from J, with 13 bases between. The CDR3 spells CASSPEGALEKLFF. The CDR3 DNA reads TGTGCCAGCTCACCCGAAGGGGCCTTGGAAAAACTGTTTTTT.

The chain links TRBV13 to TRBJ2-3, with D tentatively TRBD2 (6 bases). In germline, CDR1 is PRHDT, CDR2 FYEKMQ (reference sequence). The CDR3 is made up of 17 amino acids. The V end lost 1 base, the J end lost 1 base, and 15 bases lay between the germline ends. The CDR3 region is CASSLEGKASGTDTQYF. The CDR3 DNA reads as TGTGCCAGCAGCTTAGAAGGGAAGGCTAGCGGCACAGATACGCAGTATTTT.